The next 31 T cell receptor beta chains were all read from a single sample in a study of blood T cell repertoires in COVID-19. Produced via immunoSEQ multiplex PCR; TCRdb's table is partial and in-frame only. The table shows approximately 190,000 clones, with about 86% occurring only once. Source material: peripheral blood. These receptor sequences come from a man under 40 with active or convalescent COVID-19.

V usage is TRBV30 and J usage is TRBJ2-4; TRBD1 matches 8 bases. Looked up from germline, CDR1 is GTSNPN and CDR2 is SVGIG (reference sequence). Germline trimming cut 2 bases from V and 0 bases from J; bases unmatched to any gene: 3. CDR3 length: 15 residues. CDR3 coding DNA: TGTGCCTGGAGTCCGGGACAGGCAGCCAAAAACATTCAGTACTTC. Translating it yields CAWSPGQAAKNIQYF.

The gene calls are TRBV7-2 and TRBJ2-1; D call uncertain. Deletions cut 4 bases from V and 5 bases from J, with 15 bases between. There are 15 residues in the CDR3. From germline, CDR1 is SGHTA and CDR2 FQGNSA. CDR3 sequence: CASSSPGTAHNEQFF. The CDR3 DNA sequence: TGTGCCAGCAGCTCCCCCGGTACTGCCCACAATGAGCAGTTCTTC. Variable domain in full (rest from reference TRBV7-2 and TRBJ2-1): GAGVSQSPSNKVTEKGKDVELRCDPISGHTALYWYRQSLGQGLEFLIYFQGNSAPDKSGLPSDRFSAERTGGSVSTLTIQRTQQEDSAVYLCASSSPGTAHNEQFFGPGTRLTVL.

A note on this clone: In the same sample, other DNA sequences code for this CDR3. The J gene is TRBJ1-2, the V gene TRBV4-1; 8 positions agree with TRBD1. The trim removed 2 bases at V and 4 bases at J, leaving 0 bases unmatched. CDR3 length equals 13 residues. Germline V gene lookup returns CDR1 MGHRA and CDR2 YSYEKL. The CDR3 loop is CASSQQGAYGYTF. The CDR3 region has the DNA TGCGCCAGCAGCCAACAGGGGGCCTATGGCTACACCTTC.

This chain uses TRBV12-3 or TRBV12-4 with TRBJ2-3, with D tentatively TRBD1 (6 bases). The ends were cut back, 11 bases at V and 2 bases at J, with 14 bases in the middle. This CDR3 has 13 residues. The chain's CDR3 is CAGSGQTTDTQYF. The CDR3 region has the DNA TGTGCCGGCTCAGGACAGACCACAGATACGCAGTATTTT.

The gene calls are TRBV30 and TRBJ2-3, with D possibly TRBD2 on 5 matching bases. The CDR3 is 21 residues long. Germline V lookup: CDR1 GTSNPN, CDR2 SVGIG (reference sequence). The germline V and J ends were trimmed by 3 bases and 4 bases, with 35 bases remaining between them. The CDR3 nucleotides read TGTGCCTGGAGGGTGCTGGGGAGTCCAAGGAGCCTACGGAAGTTGTCAGATACGCAGTATTTT. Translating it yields CAWRVLGSPRSLRKLSDTQYF.

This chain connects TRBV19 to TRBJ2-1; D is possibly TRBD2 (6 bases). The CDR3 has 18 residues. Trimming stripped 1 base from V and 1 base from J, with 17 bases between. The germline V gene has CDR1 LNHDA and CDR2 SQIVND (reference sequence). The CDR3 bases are TGTGCCAGTAGTATAGGGGCAGGCGGGAAAGGGTCCTACAATGAGCAGTTCTTC. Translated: CASSIGAGGKGSYNEQFF.

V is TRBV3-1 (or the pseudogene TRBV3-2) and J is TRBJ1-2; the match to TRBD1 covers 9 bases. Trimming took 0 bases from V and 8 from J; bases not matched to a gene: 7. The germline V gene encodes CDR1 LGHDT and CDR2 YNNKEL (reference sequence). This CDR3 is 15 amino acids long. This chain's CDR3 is CASSQEDRGRGGYTF. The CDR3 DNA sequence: TGTGCCAGCAGCCAAGAAGACAGGGGGAGGGGAGGCTACACCTTC.

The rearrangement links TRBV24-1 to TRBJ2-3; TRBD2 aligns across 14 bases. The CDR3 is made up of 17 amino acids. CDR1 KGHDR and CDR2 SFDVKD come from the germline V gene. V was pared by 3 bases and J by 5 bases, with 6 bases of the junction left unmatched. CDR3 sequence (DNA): TGTGCCACCAGTGATCAGGGACTAGCGGGAGATGGAGATACGCAGTATTTT. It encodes CATSDQGLAGDGDTQYF.

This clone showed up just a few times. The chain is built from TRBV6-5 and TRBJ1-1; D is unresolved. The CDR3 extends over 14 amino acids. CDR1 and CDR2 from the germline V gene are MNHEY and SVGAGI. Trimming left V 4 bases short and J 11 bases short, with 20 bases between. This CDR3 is CASSSRREGKVAFF. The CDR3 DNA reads TGTGCCAGCAGTTCTCGTCGGGAAGGGAAGGTGGCTTTCTTT.

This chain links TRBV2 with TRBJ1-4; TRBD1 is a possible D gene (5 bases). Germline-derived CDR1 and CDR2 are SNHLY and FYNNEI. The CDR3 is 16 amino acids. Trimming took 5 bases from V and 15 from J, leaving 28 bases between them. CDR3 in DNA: TGTGCCAGCAGTAACCAGGGCCCAGAGGACGGAAAATCGTTGTTTTTT. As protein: CASSNQGPEDGKSLFF.

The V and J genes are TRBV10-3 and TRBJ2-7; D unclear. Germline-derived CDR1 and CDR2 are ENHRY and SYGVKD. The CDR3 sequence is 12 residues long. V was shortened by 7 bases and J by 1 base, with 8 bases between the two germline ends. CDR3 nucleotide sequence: TGTGCCATCAAGACTGCTTCCTACGAGCAGTACGTC. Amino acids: CAIKTASYEQYV.

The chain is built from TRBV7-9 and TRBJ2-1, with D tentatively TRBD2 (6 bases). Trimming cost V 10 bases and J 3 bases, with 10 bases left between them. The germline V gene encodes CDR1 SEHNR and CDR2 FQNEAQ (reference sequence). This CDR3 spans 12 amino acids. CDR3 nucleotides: TGTGCCACCGGGGAGGACTACAATGAGCAGTTCTTC. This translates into CATGEDYNEQFF. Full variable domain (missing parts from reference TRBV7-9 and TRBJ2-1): DTGVSQNPRHKITKRGQNVTFRCDPISEHNRLYWYRQTLGQGPEFLTYFQNEAQLEKSRLLSDRFSAERPKGSFSTLEIQRTEQGDSAMYLCATGEDYNEQFFGPGTRLTVL.

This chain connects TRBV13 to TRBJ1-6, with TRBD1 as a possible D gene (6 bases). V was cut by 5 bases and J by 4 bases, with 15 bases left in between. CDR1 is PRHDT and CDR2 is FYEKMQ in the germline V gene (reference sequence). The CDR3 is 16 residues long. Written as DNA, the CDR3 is TGTGCCAGCAGCCAGATTGGGACACTTTATAATTCACCCCTCCACTTT. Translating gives CASSQIGTLYNSPLHF.

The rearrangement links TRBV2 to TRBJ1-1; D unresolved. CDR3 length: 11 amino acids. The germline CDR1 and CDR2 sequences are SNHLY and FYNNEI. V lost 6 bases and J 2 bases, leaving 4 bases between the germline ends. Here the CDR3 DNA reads TGTGCCAGCAGCTTTAACACTGAAGCTTTCTTT. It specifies CASSFNTEAFF. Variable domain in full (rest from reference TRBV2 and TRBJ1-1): EPEVTQTPSHQVTQMGQEVILRCVPISNHLYFYWYRQILGQKVEFLVSFYNNEISEKSEIFDDQFSVERPDGSNFTLKIRSTKLEDSAMYFCASSFNTEAFFGQGTRLTVV.

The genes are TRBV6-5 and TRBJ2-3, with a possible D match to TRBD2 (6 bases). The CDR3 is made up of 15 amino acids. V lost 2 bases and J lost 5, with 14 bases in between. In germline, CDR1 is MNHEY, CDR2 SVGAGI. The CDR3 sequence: CASSYPGLSGDTQYF. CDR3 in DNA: TGTGCCAGCAGTTACCCGGGACTGAGTGGAGATACGCAGTATTTT.

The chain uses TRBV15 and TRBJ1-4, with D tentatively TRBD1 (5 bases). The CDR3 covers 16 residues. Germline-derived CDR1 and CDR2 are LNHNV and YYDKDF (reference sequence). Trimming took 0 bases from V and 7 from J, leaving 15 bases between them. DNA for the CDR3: TGTGCCACCAGCAGAGATCAGGGCAGGGTGGGTGAAAAACTGTTTTTT. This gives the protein CATSRDQGRVGEKLFF.

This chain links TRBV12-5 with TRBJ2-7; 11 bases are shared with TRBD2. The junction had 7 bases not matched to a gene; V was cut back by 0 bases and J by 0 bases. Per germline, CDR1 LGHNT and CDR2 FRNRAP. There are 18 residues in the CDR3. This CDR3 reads CASGLVPSGGFCSYEQYV. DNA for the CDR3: TGTGCTAGTGGTTTGGTACCTAGCGGGGGGTTCTGCTCCTACGAGCAGTACGTC.

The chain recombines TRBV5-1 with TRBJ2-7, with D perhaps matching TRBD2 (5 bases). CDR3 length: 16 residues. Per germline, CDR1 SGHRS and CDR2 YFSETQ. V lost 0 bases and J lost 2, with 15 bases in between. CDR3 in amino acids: CASSLAGIRLPYEQYF. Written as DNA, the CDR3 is TGCGCCAGCAGCTTGGCCGGGATACGCTTACCCTACGAGCAGTACTTC.

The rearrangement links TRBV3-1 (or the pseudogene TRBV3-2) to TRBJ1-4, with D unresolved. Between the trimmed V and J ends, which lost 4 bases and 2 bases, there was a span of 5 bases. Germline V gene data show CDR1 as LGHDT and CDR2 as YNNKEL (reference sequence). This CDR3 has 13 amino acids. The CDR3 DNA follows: TGTGCCAGCAGCCGAGGGACTAATGAAAAACTGTTTTTT. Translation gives CASSRGTNEKLFF.

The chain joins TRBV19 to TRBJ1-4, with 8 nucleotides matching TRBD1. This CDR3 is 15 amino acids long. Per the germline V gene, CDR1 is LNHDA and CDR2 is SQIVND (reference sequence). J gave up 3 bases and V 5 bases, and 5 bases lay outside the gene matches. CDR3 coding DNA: TGTGCCAGTAGTCCTCCGGGACAGGCTAATGAAAAACTGTTTTTT. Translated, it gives CASSPPGQANEKLFF.

CDR3 sequence: CASSLDSLANYGYTF. As DNA, the CDR3 is TGTGCCAGCAGCCTGGACAGCTTAGCTAACTATGGCTACACCTTC. This chain links TRBV7-2 with TRBJ1-2, with a tentative D call TRBD1 (6 bases). Germline V CDR1 and CDR2: SGHTA, FQGNSA. CDR3 length: 15 residues. The ends were cut back, 5 bases at V and 0 bases at J, with 13 bases in the middle.

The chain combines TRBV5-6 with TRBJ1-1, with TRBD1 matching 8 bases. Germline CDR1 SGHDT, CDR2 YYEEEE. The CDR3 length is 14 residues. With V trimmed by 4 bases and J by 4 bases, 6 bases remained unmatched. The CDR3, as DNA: TGTGCCAGCAGCCCAGGGGGCAGGGGCACTGAAGCTTTCTTT. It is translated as CASSPGGRGTEAFF.

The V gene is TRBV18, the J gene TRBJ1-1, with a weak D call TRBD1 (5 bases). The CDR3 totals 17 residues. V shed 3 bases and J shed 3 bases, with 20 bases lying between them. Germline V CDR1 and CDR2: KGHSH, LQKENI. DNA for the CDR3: TGTGCCAGCTCACCTCGGGGGGGGGATCGAGCAGACACTGAAGCTTTCTTT. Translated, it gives CASSPRGGDRADTEAFF.

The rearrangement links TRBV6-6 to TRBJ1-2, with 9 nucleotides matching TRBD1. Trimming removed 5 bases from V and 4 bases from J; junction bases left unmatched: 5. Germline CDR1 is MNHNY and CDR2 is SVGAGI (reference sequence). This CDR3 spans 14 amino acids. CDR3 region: CASSPGQGVYGYTF. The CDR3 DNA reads TGTGCCAGCAGTCCGGGACAGGGCGTCTATGGCTACACCTTC.

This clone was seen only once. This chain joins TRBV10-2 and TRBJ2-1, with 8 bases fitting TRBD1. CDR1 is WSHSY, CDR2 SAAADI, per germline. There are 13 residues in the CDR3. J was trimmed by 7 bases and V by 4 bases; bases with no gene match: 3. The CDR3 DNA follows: TGCGCCAGCAGTGTTCGGACAGGGAATGAGCAGTTCTTC. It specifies CASSVRTGNEQFF.

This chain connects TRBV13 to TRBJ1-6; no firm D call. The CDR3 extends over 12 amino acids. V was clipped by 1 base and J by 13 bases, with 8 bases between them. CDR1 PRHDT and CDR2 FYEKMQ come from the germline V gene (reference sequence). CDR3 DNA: TGTGCCAGCAGCTTAGCGGGTGCGCCCCTCCACTTT. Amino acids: CASSLAGAPLHF.

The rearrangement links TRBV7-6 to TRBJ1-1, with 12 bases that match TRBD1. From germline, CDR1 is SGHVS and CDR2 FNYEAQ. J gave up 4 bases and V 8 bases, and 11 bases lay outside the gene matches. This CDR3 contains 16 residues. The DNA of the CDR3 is TGTGCCAGCCTCACCGGGACAGGGGGCCTCGGCACTGAAGCTTTCTTT. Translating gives CASLTGTGGLGTEAFF.

The CDR3 protein is CASSAGTGAVGAKNIQYF. Written as DNA, the CDR3 is TGTGCCAGCAGTGCCGGGACAGGGGCGGTAGGCGCCAAAAACATTCAGTACTTC. V is TRBV28 and J is TRBJ2-4; TRBD1 matches at 10 bases. The V gene end was trimmed by 5 bases and the J gene end by 1 base; junction bases not matched to a gene: 11. Germline V lookup: CDR1 MDHEN, CDR2 SYDVKM. The CDR3 totals 18 residues.

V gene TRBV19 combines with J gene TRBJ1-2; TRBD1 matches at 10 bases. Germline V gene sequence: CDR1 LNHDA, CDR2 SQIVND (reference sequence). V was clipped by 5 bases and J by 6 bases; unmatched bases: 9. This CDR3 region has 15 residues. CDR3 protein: CASSLTDRGSNGYTF. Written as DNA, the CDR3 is TGTGCCAGTAGTCTTACGGACAGGGGGTCTAATGGCTACACCTTC. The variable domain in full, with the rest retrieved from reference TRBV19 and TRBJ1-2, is DGGITQSPKYLFRKEGQNVTLSCEQNLNHDAMYWYRQDPGQGLRLIYYSQIVNDFQKGDIAEGYSVSREKKESFPLTVTSAQKNPTAFYLCASSLTDRGSNGYTFGSGTRLTVV.

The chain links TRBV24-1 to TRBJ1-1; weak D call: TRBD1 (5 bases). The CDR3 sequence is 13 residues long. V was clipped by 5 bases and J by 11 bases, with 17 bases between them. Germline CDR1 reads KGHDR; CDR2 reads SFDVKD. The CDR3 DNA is TGTGCCACCAGTGCCGCTCAGGGTTATCACGCTTTCTTT. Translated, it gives CATSAAQGYHAFF.

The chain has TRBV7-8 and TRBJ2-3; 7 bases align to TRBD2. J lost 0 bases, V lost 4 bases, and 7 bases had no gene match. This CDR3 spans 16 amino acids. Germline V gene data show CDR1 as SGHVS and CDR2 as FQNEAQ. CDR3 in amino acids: CASSYSGGYSTDTQYF. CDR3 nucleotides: TGTGCCAGCAGCTACTCGGGAGGTTATAGCACAGATACGCAGTATTTT.